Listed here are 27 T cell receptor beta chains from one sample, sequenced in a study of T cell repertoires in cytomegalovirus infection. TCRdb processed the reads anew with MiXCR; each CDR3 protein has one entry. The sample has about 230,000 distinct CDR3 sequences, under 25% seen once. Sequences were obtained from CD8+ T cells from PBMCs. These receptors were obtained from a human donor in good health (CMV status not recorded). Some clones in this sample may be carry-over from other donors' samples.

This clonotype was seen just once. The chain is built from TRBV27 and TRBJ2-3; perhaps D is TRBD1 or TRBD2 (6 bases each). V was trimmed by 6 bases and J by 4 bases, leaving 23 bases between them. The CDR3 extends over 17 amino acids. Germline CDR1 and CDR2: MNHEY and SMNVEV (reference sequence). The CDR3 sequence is CASRILGWGAGADTQYF. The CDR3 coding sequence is TGTGCCAGCAGGATCTTGGGGTGGGGGGCCGGGGCAGATACGCAGTATTTT.

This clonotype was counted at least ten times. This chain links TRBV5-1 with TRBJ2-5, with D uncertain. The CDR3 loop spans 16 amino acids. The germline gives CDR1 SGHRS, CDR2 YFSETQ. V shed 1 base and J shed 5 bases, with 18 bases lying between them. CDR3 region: CASSLYRNSFGETQYF. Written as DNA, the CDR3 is TGCGCCAGCAGCTTGTATCGGAACAGTTTTGGGGAGACCCAGTACTTC.

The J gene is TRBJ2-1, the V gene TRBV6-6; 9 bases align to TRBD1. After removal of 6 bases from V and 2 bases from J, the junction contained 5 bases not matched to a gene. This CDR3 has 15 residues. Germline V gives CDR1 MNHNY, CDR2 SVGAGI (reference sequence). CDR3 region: CASSRDREPYNEQFF. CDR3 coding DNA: TGTGCCAGCAGCCGGGACAGGGAACCCTACAATGAGCAGTTCTTC.

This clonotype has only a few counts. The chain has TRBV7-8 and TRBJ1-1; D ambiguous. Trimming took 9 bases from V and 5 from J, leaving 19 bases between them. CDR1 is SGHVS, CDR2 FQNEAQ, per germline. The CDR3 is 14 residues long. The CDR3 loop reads CASQAGGMGTEAFF. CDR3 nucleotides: TGTGCCAGTCAAGCCGGAGGGATGGGGACTGAAGCTTTCTTT. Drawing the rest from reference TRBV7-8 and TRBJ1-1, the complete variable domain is GAGVSQSPRYKVAKRGQDVALRCDPISGHVSLFWYQQALGQGPEFLTYFQNEAQLDKSGLPSDRFFAERPEGSVSTLKIQRTQQEDSAVYLCASQAGGMGTEAFFGQGTRLTVV.

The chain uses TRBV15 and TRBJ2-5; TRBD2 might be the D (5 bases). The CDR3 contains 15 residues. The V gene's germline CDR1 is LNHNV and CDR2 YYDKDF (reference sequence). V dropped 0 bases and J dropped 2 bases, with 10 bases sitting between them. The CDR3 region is CATSRDRTGQETQYF. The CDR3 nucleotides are TGTGCCACCAGCAGAGACCGGACGGGGCAAGAGACCCAGTACTTC.

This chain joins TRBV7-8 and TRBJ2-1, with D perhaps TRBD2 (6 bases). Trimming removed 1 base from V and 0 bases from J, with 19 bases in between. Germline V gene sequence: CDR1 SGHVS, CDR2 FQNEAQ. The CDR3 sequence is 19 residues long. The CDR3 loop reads CASSLVISGRKNSYNEQFF. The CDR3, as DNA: TGTGCCAGCAGCTTAGTTATCAGCGGGCGCAAGAACTCCTACAATGAGCAGTTCTTC.

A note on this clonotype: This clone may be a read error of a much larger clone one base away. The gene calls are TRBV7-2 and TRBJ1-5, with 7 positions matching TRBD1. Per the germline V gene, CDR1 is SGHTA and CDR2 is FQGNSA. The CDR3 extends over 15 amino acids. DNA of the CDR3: TGTGCCAACAGCCCGGGACAGAACAGCAATCAGCCCCAGCATTTT. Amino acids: CANSPGQNSNQPQHF.

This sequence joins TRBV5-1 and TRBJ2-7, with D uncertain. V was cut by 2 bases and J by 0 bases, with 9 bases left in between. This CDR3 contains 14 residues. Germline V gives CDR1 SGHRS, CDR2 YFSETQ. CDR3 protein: CASSFYADSYEQYF. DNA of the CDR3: TGCGCCAGCAGCTTTTACGCGGACTCCTACGAGCAGTACTTC.

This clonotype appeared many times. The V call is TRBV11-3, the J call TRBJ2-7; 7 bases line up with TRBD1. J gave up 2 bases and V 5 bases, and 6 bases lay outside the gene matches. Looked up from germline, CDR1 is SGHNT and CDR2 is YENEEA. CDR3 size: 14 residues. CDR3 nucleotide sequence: TGTGCCAGCAGCCACGAGGACAGGCCCTACGAGCAGTACTTC. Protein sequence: CASSHEDRPYEQYF.

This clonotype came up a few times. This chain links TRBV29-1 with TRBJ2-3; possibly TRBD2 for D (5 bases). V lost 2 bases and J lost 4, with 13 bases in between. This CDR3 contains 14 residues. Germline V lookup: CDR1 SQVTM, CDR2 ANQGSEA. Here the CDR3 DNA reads TGCAGCGTTGAAAACCCCAAGGAGGCAGATACGCAGTATTTT. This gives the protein CSVENPKEADTQYF.

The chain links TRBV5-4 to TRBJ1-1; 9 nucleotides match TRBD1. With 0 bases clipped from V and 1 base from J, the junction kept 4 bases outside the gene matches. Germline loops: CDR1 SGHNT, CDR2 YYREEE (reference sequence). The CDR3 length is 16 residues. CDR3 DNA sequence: TGTGCCAGCAGCTTGGGGGACAGGGTAAAGAACACTGAAGCTTTCTTT. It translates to CASSLGDRVKNTEAFF.

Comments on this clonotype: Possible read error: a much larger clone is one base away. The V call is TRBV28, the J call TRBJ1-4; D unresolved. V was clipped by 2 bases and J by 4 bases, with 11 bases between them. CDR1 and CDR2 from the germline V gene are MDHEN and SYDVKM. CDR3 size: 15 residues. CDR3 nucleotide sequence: TGTGCCAGCAGTTTAGGAGGGAGAGTTAATGAAAAACTGTTTTTT. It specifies CASSLGGRVNEKLFF.

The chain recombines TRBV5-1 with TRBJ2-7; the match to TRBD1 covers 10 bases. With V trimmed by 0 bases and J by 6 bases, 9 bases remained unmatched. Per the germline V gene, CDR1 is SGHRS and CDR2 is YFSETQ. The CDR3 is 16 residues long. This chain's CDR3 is CASSLDSGTGVIEQYF. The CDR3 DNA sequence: TGCGCCAGCAGCTTGGATTCCGGGACAGGGGTCATCGAGCAGTACTTC.

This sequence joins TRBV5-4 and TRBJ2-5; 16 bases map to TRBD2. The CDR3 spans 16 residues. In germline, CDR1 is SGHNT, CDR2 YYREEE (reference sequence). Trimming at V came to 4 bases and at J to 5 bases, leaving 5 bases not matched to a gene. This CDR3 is CASSDGTSGGAETQYF. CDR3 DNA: TGTGCCAGCAGCGACGGGACTAGCGGGGGGGCGGAGACCCAGTACTTC.

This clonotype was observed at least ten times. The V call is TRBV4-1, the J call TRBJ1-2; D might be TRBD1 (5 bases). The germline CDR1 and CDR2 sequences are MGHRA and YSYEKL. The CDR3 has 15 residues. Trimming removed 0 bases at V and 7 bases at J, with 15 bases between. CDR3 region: CASSQDDGARGGYTF. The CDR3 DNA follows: TGCGCCAGCAGCCAAGATGACGGAGCGAGGGGTGGCTACACCTTC.

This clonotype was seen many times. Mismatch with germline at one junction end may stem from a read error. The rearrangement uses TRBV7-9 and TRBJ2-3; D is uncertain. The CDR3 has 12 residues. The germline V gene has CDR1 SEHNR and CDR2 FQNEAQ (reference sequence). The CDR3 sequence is CASSPSTDTQYF. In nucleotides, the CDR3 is TGCGCCAGCAGCCCCTCCACAGATACGCAGTATTTT.

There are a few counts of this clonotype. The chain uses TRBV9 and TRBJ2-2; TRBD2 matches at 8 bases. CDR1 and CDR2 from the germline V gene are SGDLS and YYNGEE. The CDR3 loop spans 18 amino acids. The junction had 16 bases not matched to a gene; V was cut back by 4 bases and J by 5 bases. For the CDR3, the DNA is TGTGCCAGCAGCTTTCCCAGCGGGGGCACGTCAGGGACCGGGGAGCTGTTTTTT. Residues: CASSFPSGGTSGTGELFF.

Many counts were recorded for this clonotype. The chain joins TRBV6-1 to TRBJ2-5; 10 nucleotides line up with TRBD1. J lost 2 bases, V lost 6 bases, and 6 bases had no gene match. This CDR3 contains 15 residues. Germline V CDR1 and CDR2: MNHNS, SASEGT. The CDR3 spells CASSRDRGLQETQYF. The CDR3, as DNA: TGTGCCAGCAGCCGGGACAGGGGCCTTCAAGAGACCCAGTACTTC.

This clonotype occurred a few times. This chain's CDR3 is CASSWQDRDSTDTQYF. CDR3 nucleotide sequence: TGCGCCAGCAGCTGGCAGGACCGCGATAGCACAGATACGCAGTATTTT. V gene TRBV5-1 combines with J gene TRBJ2-3, with D unresolved. The germline V gene encodes CDR1 SGHRS and CDR2 YFSETQ. The CDR3 has 16 amino acids. V shed 3 bases and J shed 0 bases, with 14 bases lying between them.

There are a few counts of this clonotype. As DNA, the CDR3 is TGCAGTGTTCTTTCGGCTACTGGAAACACCATATATTTT. The encoded protein is CSVLSATGNTIYF. V is TRBV20-1 and J is TRBJ1-3; the D is unclear. Germline CDR1 DFQATT, CDR2 SNEGSKA (reference sequence). V was trimmed by 7 bases and J by 2 bases, leaving 12 bases between them. This CDR3 is built from 13 residues.

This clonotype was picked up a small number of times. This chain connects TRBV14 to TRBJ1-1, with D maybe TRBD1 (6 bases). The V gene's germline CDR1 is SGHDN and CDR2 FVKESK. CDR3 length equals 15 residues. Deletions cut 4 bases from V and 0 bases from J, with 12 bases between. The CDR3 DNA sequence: TGTGCCAGCAGCCCGGCGGGGGCCATGAACACTGAAGCTTTCTTT. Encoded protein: CASSPAGAMNTEAFF.

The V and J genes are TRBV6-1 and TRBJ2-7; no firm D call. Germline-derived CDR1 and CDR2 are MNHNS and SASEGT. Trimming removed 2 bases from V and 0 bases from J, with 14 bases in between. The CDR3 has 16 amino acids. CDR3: CASSELINSLSYEQYF. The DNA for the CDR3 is TGTGCCAGCAGTGAATTAATTAACAGCCTCTCCTACGAGCAGTACTTC.

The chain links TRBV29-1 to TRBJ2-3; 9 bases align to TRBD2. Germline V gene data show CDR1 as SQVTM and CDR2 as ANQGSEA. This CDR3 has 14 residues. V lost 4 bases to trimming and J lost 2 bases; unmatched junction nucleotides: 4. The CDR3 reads CSVVAGGTTDTQYF. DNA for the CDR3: TGCAGCGTTGTGGCGGGGGGGACCACAGATACGCAGTATTTT.

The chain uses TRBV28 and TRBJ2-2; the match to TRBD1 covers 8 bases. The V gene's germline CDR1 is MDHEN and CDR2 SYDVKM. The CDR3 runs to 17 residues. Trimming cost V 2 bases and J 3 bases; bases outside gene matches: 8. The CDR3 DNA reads TGTGCCAGCAGTTTACTCCTGACAGGGGCGGACACCGGGGAGCTGTTTTTT. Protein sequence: CASSLLLTGADTGELFF.

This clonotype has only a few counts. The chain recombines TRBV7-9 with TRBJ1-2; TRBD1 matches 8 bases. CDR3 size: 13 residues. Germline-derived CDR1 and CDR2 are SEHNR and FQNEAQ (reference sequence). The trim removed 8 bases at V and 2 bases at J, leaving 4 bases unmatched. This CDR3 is CASVQGANYGYTF. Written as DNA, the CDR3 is TGTGCCAGCGTTCAGGGGGCGAACTATGGCTACACCTTC.

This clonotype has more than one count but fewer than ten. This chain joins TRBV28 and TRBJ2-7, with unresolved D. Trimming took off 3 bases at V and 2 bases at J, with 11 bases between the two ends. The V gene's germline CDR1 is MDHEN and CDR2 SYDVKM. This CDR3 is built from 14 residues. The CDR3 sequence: CASSFRGLTYEQYF. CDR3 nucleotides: TGTGCCAGCAGTTTCCGTGGGCTTACCTACGAGCAGTACTTC.

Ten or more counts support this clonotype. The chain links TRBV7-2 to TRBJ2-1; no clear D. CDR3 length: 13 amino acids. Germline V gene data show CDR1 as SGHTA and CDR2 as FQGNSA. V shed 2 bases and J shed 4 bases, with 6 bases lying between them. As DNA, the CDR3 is TGTGCCAGCAGCTTAACCAGTTACAATGAGCAGTTCTTC. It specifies CASSLTSYNEQFF.